This is a list of T cell receptor beta chains from one sample in a study of blood T cell repertoires in COVID-19. Data came from immunoSEQ multiplex PCR; TCRdb stores just in-frame clones and leaves some out. The profile shows roughly 60,000 clones, approximately 80% of them singletons. Input material: peripheral blood. The receptors come from a man over 45 with COVID-19, enrolled during active disease. The CDR3 runs from the conserved cysteine through the conserved F or W. D genes are given only for firm matches. Size is omitted from some rows. Given values are once, few, many or a class for expanded clones.

j_call: TRBJ2-7; v_call: TRBV6-5; clone_size: .; d_call: .; cdr3_nt: TGTGCCAGCAGTTACTCTCGGGACTCTTCCTACGAGCAGTACTTC; cdr3_aa: CASSYSRDSSYEQYF
j_call: TRBJ2-3; v_call: TRBV6-5; clone_size: .; d_call: .; cdr3_nt: TGTGCCAGCAGTTCTCAACCTCAGGCGGGGACAGATACGCAGTATTTT; cdr3_aa: CASSSQPQAGTDTQYF
j_call: TRBJ1-1; v_call: TRBV3-1/TRBV3-2; clone_size: once; d_call: .; cdr3_nt: TGTGCCAGCAGCCAAGAGGCCACTGAAGCTTTCTTT; cdr3_aa: CASSQEATEAFF
j_call: TRBJ1-3; v_call: TRBV28; clone_size: .; d_call: .; cdr3_nt: TGTGCCAGCAGTTTAACCCAGGGCGGAAACACCATATATTTT; cdr3_aa: CASSLTQGGNTIYF
j_call: TRBJ2-1; v_call: TRBV6-2/TRBV6-3; clone_size: .; d_call: TRBD1; cdr3_nt: TGTGCCAGCAGTTACTACCCTCCGACAGGGGAGCCCTACAATGAGCAGTTCTTC; cdr3_aa: CASSYYPPTGEPYNEQFF
j_call: TRBJ1-6; v_call: TRBV30; clone_size: .; d_call: TRBD1; cdr3_nt: TGTGCCTGGGGGACAGGGTATAATTCACCCCTCCACTTT; cdr3_aa: CAWGTGYNSPLHF
j_call: TRBJ2-4; v_call: TRBV28; clone_size: .; d_call: .; cdr3_nt: TGTGCCAGCAACCAGGGAAGGAGTGGCAAAAACATTCAGTACTTC; cdr3_aa: CASNQGRSGKNIQYF
j_call: TRBJ1-3; v_call: TRBV7-2; clone_size: .; d_call: TRBD1; cdr3_nt: TGTGCCAGCAGCCCACGCGGGACAGGGGCGGGAAACACCATATATTTT; cdr3_aa: CASSPRGTGAGNTIYF
j_call: TRBJ1-1; v_call: TRBV28; clone_size: .; d_call: .; cdr3_nt: TGTGCCAGCAGCCCACGGTACGGAGCTTTCTTT; cdr3_aa: CASSPRYGAFF
j_call: TRBJ2-5; v_call: TRBV4-1; clone_size: .; d_call: TRBD2; cdr3_nt: TGCGCCAGCAGCCTAGCGGGAGTTAGAGAGACCCAGTACTTC; cdr3_aa: CASSLAGVRETQYF
j_call: TRBJ1-1; v_call: TRBV27; clone_size: .; d_call: .; cdr3_nt: TGTGCCAGCAGTTCGGGTCCGGACATGAACACTGAAGCTTTCTTT; cdr3_aa: CASSSGPDMNTEAFF
j_call: TRBJ1-6; v_call: TRBV5-1; clone_size: .; d_call: .; cdr3_nt: TGCGCCAGCAGCTCGGGAACCCGGCCAGCTTCACCCCTCCACTTT; cdr3_aa: CASSSGTRPASPLHF
j_call: TRBJ2-7; v_call: TRBV7-2; clone_size: .; d_call: TRBD2; cdr3_nt: TGTGCCAGCAGCCGGGACTACTCCTACGAGCAGTACTTC; cdr3_aa: CASSRDYSYEQYF
j_call: TRBJ1-5; v_call: TRBV14; clone_size: .; d_call: .; cdr3_nt: TGTGCCAGCAGCCATCGGGGGGTCGGTCAGCCCCAGCATTTT; cdr3_aa: CASSHRGVGQPQHF
j_call: TRBJ2-5; v_call: TRBV2; clone_size: .; d_call: TRBD1; cdr3_nt: TGTGCCAGCAGTGGAGGGGGCCGGCGTGAGACCCAGTACTTC; cdr3_aa: CASSGGGRRETQYF
j_call: TRBJ1-1; v_call: TRBV28; clone_size: .; d_call: TRBD1; cdr3_nt: TGTGCCAGCAGGGGGCAGGAGGGGGCGATGTGGGCCACTGAAGCTTTCTTT; cdr3_aa: CASRGQEGAMWATEAFF
j_call: TRBJ2-3; v_call: TRBV30; clone_size: .; d_call: TRBD2; cdr3_nt: TGTGCCTGGAGTGCTAGCGGAGGGACAGATACGCAGTATTTT; cdr3_aa: CAWSASGGTDTQYF
j_call: TRBJ1-1; v_call: TRBV6-5; clone_size: .; d_call: TRBD1; cdr3_nt: TGTGCCAGCAGCGCAACAGGGGGAACTGAAGCTTTCTTT; cdr3_aa: CASSATGGTEAFF
j_call: TRBJ1-1; v_call: TRBV2; clone_size: .; d_call: .; cdr3_nt: TGTGCCAGCAGTGTGGAGACAGGTTACACTGAAGCTTTCTTT; cdr3_aa: CASSVETGYTEAFF
j_call: TRBJ1-1; v_call: TRBV12-3/TRBV12-4; clone_size: .; d_call: .; cdr3_nt: TGTGCCAGCAGTTTCGAGGAGAACACTGAAGCTTTCTTT; cdr3_aa: CASSFEENTEAFF
j_call: TRBJ2-4; v_call: TRBV18; clone_size: .; d_call: TRBD1; cdr3_nt: TGTGCCAGCTCGGCCGACAGGGGAGTCAAAAACATTCAGTACTTC; cdr3_aa: CASSADRGVKNIQYF
j_call: TRBJ2-7; v_call: TRBV28; clone_size: once; d_call: .; cdr3_nt: TGTGCCAGCACCCTTGGGGGGAACTTCTACGAGCAGTACTTC; cdr3_aa: CASTLGGNFYEQYF
j_call: TRBJ2-3; v_call: TRBV9; clone_size: .; d_call: TRBD2; cdr3_nt: TGTGCCAGCAGCGCGCTAGCGGGAAGAGATACGCAGTATTTT; cdr3_aa: CASSALAGRDTQYF
j_call: TRBJ2-7; v_call: TRBV28; clone_size: few; d_call: TRBD1; cdr3_nt: TGTGCCAGCAGTCAGTGGACAGGGGGGACCTCCTACGAGCAGTACTTC; cdr3_aa: CASSQWTGGTSYEQYF
j_call: TRBJ2-7; v_call: TRBV5-6; clone_size: .; d_call: .; cdr3_nt: TGTGCCAGCAGTCAGCAAATGTTCTACGGAGCTACGATGCAGTACTTC; cdr3_aa: CASSQQMFYGATMQYF
j_call: TRBJ2-7; v_call: TRBV13; clone_size: .; d_call: TRBD2; cdr3_nt: TGTGCCAGCAGCCGCGGACTAGCGGGCTACGAGCAGTACTTC; cdr3_aa: CASSRGLAGYEQYF
j_call: TRBJ1-5; v_call: TRBV19; clone_size: .; d_call: .; cdr3_nt: TGTGCCAGTAGTGAGAGACTTGGCGATCAGCCCCAGCATTTT; cdr3_aa: CASSERLGDQPQHF
j_call: TRBJ1-2; v_call: TRBV19; clone_size: .; d_call: .; cdr3_nt: TGTGCCAGTAGCAATCAGGACAGCCCAAACTATGGCTACACCTTC; cdr3_aa: CASSNQDSPNYGYTF
j_call: TRBJ2-7; v_call: TRBV28; clone_size: .; d_call: .; cdr3_nt: TGTGCCTCTCGGAGGGAACACTACGAGCAGTACTTC; cdr3_aa: CASRREHYEQYF
j_call: TRBJ2-3; v_call: TRBV27; clone_size: once; d_call: TRBD2; cdr3_nt: TGTGCCAGCAGTCCTTCCGGGACTAGCGGGAGGGCCAGGTATTTT; cdr3_aa: CASSPSGTSGRARYF
j_call: TRBJ2-3; v_call: TRBV7-2; clone_size: .; d_call: TRBD2; cdr3_nt: TGTGCCAGCAGCTCCCTGGGACTAGCATCAGATACGCAGTATTTT; cdr3_aa: CASSSLGLASDTQYF
j_call: TRBJ1-5; v_call: TRBV18; clone_size: .; d_call: .; cdr3_nt: TGTGCCAGCTCAGTACAGGGTGGCAATCAGCCCCAGCATTTT; cdr3_aa: CASSVQGGNQPQHF
j_call: TRBJ2-1; v_call: TRBV5-4; clone_size: .; d_call: TRBD1; cdr3_nt: TGTGCCAGCAGTCGTGGGACAGGCTACAATGAGCAGTTCTTC; cdr3_aa: CASSRGTGYNEQFF
j_call: TRBJ1-3; v_call: TRBV28; clone_size: .; d_call: TRBD1; cdr3_nt: TGTGCCAGCAGTTCCCTCCCGGGACAGTCCTCTGCGTTATCTGGAAACACCATATATTTT; cdr3_aa: CASSSLPGQSSALSGNTIYF
j_call: TRBJ2-7; v_call: TRBV14; clone_size: .; d_call: .; cdr3_nt: TGTGCCAGCAGCCCCCGGTGGGCCACGTCCTACGAGCAGTACTTC; cdr3_aa: CASSPRWATSYEQYF
j_call: TRBJ2-3; v_call: TRBV7-9; clone_size: .; d_call: .; cdr3_nt: TGTGCCAGCAGCTTAGATTCGTGGGGCTTAGGCACAGATACGCAGTATTTT; cdr3_aa: CASSLDSWGLGTDTQYF
j_call: TRBJ2-4; v_call: TRBV19; clone_size: .; d_call: .; cdr3_nt: TGTGCCAGTACCCCTTTCGTAGGGACTTCGAACATTCAGTACTTC; cdr3_aa: CASTPFVGTSNIQYF
j_call: TRBJ2-3; v_call: TRBV2; clone_size: .; d_call: TRBD2; cdr3_nt: TGTGCCAGCAGTACCCCTACTTGGGAGGGAGATACGCAGTATTTT; cdr3_aa: CASSTPTWEGDTQYF
j_call: TRBJ2-1; v_call: TRBV18; clone_size: few; d_call: .; cdr3_nt: TGTGCCAGCTCACCAAAGGGACTTCAACAGGAGCAGTTCTTC; cdr3_aa: CASSPKGLQQEQFF
j_call: TRBJ2-3; v_call: TRBV10-3; clone_size: .; d_call: TRBD2; cdr3_nt: TGTGCCATCAGTGAGTCCGGCGGGAGGGCCGCGGATACGCAGTATTTT; cdr3_aa: CAISESGGRAADTQYF
j_call: TRBJ2-7; v_call: TRBV28; clone_size: .; d_call: .; cdr3_nt: TGTGCCAGCAATAGGGGTGCGTACGAGCAGTACTTC; cdr3_aa: CASNRGAYEQYF
j_call: TRBJ2-7; v_call: TRBV7-7; clone_size: .; d_call: TRBD2; cdr3_nt: TGTGCTAGCAGCCCAGGTAGCGGGAGGGCAAACGAGCAGTACTTC; cdr3_aa: CASSPGSGRANEQYF
j_call: TRBJ2-3; v_call: TRBV2; clone_size: once; d_call: TRBD2; cdr3_nt: TGTGCCAGCAGTGAAAGCGGGGGCGGTACGCAGTATTTT; cdr3_aa: CASSESGGGTQYF
j_call: TRBJ1-2; v_call: TRBV6-5; clone_size: .; d_call: .; cdr3_nt: TGTGCCAGCAGTTACTCAGGGGCTCGGCCTGGCTACACCTTC; cdr3_aa: CASSYSGARPGYTF
j_call: TRBJ1-2; v_call: TRBV10-3; clone_size: .; d_call: .; cdr3_nt: TGTGCCATCAGTGAGGGGGGCACGAACCTCTATGGCTACACCTTC; cdr3_aa: CAISEGGTNLYGYTF
j_call: TRBJ2-7; v_call: TRBV25-1; clone_size: .; d_call: .; cdr3_nt: TGTGCCAGCAGTGAATGGGGAGGGGGACTCTACGAGCAGTACTTC; cdr3_aa: CASSEWGGGLYEQYF